The present T cell receptor beta chain was sequenced within a study of identical twins (dated by TCRdb to 2016 to 2017). Looking at the study overall: To test whether fetal clonotypes persist, the study used deep sequencing on TCR alpha and beta repertoires from monozygotic twins, unrelated adults of various ages, and cord blood. To rule out contamination, replicate twin experiments were performed at different times with different library preparation protocols. Results the study describes overall, beyond this receptor: Out-of-frame TCR alpha sharing in monozygotic twins was systematically underestimated by recombination models, whereas sharing between unrelated individuals was in agreement with the recombination models. The excess sharing between twins in beta out-of-frame sequences was weaker because fewer shared sequences reduced the signal-to-noise ratio. Abundant cord blood beta clonotypes carried fewer insertions; young adult naive repertoires showed a weaker similar trend, while memory repertoires showed none. Zero-insertion analyses could be partly confounded by invariant T cells such as MAIT and iNKT, although diverse VJ usage argued against such confounding for most clonotypes. Because the same donors could not be followed over many years, conclusions were based on cross-sectional statistical analysis. Compared with coincidental sharing between unrelated individuals, out-of-frame TCR alpha sequences shared between twins had an excess of sequences with low generation probability.

V is clipped by 6 bases and J by 4 bases, and the sequence between their germline boundaries is 14 bases long. CDR1 and CDR2 are read off the germline V gene as SGHRS and YFSETQ. From the cysteine through the phenylalanine, the CDR3 covers 15 amino acids. Only the CDR3 region is kept as DNA, spanning 45 bases read in frame from base 1. Receptor libraries were prepared by 5' RACE. These reads were obtained on an Illumina HiSeq 2000. A universal primer binding site was introduced by template switching, and a unique molecular identifier was present in the final cDNA, enabling accurate counting of TCR cDNA molecules. Specific primers in the conserved constant-segment region were used to synthesize first-strand cDNA for TCR alpha and beta chains. To control for contamination, every cDNA library was double barcoded, receiving both a SMART-Mk sample barcode and Illumina barcodes. Two successive PCR steps introduced TruSeq adapter sequences along with Illumina sample barcodes. TCR alpha and beta cDNA libraries were sequenced on the Illumina HiSeq platform with custom primers. As for the authors' bioinformatics: Unique molecular identifiers were extracted from raw reads with MiGEC, and CDR3 positions were determined with MiXCR. For each individual, recombination models were inferred using an EM algorithm with the repgenHMM and IGoR tools. The analysis of shared clonotypes was done with the tcR package in R, with sharing normalized by the product of cloneset sizes. To study raw recombination free of thymic and clonal selection effects, out-of-frame nonproductive sequences were analyzed. Starting from the raw public reads, TCRdb applied fastp trimming at Q25, assembled clones with MiXCR and retained in-frame beta chains. A single entry per CDR3 protein holds the most common genes and DNA from its merged rows. What appears here as the V and J calls and clone size reflects TCRdb's work, not the paper's. This sample gives 200,000 to 250,000 distinct CDR3 sequences in total; 5.5% to 7% of them show up just once. The ten largest make up under 4% of the sample.

Every donor in the study was a healthy Caucasian. The twin cohort comprised three pairs of female monozygotic twins, all aged about 18 to 30 years. Using Miltenyi CD45RO+ enrichment and human naive T-cell isolation kits, memory (CD45RO+) and naive T cells were isolated from PBMC. This clonotype was picked up a small number of times. Its antigen remains unidentified. Qualities for individual bases were not recorded, and no much larger clone is one base off. This sample also appeared in a second study, on yellow fever vaccine responses in identical twins. The second source states: According to the authors, in identical twins the way T cells responded to vaccination appeared partly convergent and partly personalized. In identical twins, the study followed T cell clones that responded to the vaccine with precision.

The specimen sequenced was memory (CD45RO+) T cells sorted from blood. The cell subset or site label corresponds to: CD45RO+ enriched T cells. The chain uses TRBV5-1 and TRBJ2-6; no confident D gene assignment can be made. The receptor's source is a woman aged 18-29 years in good health. This receptor carries the CDR3 CASNQGIVGANVLTF. The DNA is TGCGCCAGCAACCAAGGGATTGTAGGGGCCAACGTCCTGACTTTC. Beyond the CDR3, the reference TRBV5-1 and TRBJ2-6 genes provide the residues; the full variable domain reads: KAGVTQTPRYLIKTRGQQVTLSCSPISGHRSVSWYQQTPGQGLQFLFEYFSETQRNKGNFPGRFSGRQFSNSRSEMNVSTLELGDSALYLCASNQGIVGANVLTFGAGSRLTVL.